A single sample gave rise to the 16 T cell receptor beta chains below, sequenced in a study of blood T cell repertoires in COVID-19. Produced via immunoSEQ multiplex PCR; TCRdb's table is partial and in-frame only. The sample lists tens of thousands of clones, about nine tenths seen once, with about 2.9% in the top ten. Sequencing input: peripheral blood. Receptors were obtained from a woman in her fifties or sixties with active or convalescent COVID-19.

This chain joins TRBV6-5 and TRBJ1-1, with no clear D. The CDR3 extends over 13 amino acids. CDR1 is MNHEY, CDR2 SVGAGI, per germline. V lost 2 bases, J lost 2 bases, and 6 bases lay in between. The CDR3 DNA reads as TGTGCCAGCAGTTACGCGGCCAACACTGAAGCTTTCTTT. Protein sequence: CASSYAANTEAFF.

V usage is TRBV7-3 and J usage is TRBJ2-3, with unresolved D. Germline V gene lookup returns CDR1 SGHTA and CDR2 FQGTGA. The CDR3 contains 19 residues. Trimming removed 4 bases at V and 5 bases at J, with 28 bases between. The CDR3 is CASSSRPWALSPDEDTQYF. The CDR3 bases are TGTGCCAGCAGCTCGAGACCCTGGGCATTATCGCCAGACGAAGATACGCAGTATTTT.

V and J are TRBV3-1 (or the pseudogene TRBV3-2) and TRBJ2-2, with D perhaps matching TRBD1 (6 bases). The germline gives CDR1 LGHDT, CDR2 YNNKEL (reference sequence). This CDR3 spans 15 amino acids. V lost 2 bases and J lost 5, with 12 bases in between. The CDR3 nucleotides read TGTGCCAGCAGCCAAAGGATGCAGGGGACCGGGGAGCTGTTTTTT. Its protein product is CASSQRMQGTGELFF.

The chain links TRBV4-3 to TRBJ2-7, with a tentative D call TRBD1 (6 bases). V lost 4 bases and J 4 bases, leaving 17 bases between the germline ends. This CDR3 has 15 residues. The germline V gene has CDR1 LGHNA and CDR2 YSLEER. CDR3 nucleotide sequence: TGCGCCAGCAGCCTTCATCGGGGCAGGGGATACGAGCAGTACTTC. Residues: CASSLHRGRGYEQYF.

This chain uses TRBV5-1 with TRBJ2-3; TRBD1 matches 7 bases. The CDR3 is 14 amino acids. The ends lost 4 bases at V and 3 bases at J; junction bases unmatched: 5. In germline, CDR1 is SGHRS, CDR2 YFSETQ. The CDR3 DNA reads as TGCGCCAGCAGCCCGGGACAGATAACAGATACGCAGTATTTT. The encoded protein is CASSPGQITDTQYF.

The gene calls are TRBV6-5 and TRBJ1-1; no firm D call. This CDR3 comprises 14 residues. Trimming took 8 bases from V and 0 from J, leaving 13 bases between them. Germline V gene data show CDR1 as MNHEY and CDR2 as SVGAGI. As DNA, the CDR3 is TGTGCCAGCTTTAGAGGACTTTTGAACACTGAAGCTTTCTTT. Protein: CASFRGLLNTEAFF.

This clone was recorded only once. The V and J genes are TRBV7-2 and TRBJ1-1, with 7 bases that match TRBD1. V shed 5 bases and J 0 bases; nucleotides not matched to a gene: 6. Germline V gene sequence: CDR1 SGHTA, CDR2 FQGNSA. The CDR3 length is 15 residues. CDR3 nucleotides: TGTGCCAGCAGCGAATCCGGGACAGTGAACACTGAAGCTTTCTTT. It translates to CASSESGTVNTEAFF.

This chain joins TRBV14 and TRBJ1-1, with 9 nucleotides matching TRBD1. The trim removed 1 base at V and 6 bases at J, leaving 9 bases unmatched. The CDR3 is 16 residues long. Germline CDR1 SGHDN, CDR2 FVKESK. In DNA, the CDR3 is TGTGCCAGCAGCCAAGTCCTAACAGGGGGCGGGGCTGAAGCTTTCTTT. The encoded protein is CASSQVLTGGGAEAFF.

The genes are TRBV29-1 and TRBJ1-1, with 8 bases that match TRBD1. Germline CDR1 SQVTM, CDR2 ANQGSEA. The V segment lost 6 bases and the J segment 1 base; nucleotides outside the gene matches: 4. The CDR3 runs to 13 residues. CDR3 sequence: CSVRGQENTEAFF. The CDR3 DNA reads TGCAGCGTACGGGGACAGGAGAACACTGAAGCTTTCTTT.

This chain links TRBV7-2 with TRBJ2-7; the match to TRBD1 covers 9 bases. Germline lookup yields CDR1 SGHTA and CDR2 FQGNSA. V was clipped by 2 bases and J by 4 bases; unmatched bases: 6. This CDR3 spans 15 amino acids. In nucleotides, the CDR3 is TGTGCCAGCAGCTTATCAAGACAGGGGGGATACGAGCAGTACTTC. Its protein product is CASSLSRQGGYEQYF.

This clone is medium-sized (0.01 to 0.1%). The chain couples TRBV5-4 to TRBJ1-6; D is unclear. Trimming removed 1 base from V and 4 bases from J, with 6 bases in between. The CDR3 is 14 residues long. CDR1 is SGHNT, CDR2 YYREEE, per germline (reference sequence). CDR3 in DNA: TGTGCCAGCAGCTTGTTAGAGTATAATTCACCCCTCCACTTT. Translating it yields CASSLLEYNSPLHF.

This clone came up once. This chain joins TRBV19 and TRBJ1-2; the D is unclear. Trimming took off 2 bases at V and 7 bases at J, with 11 bases between the two ends. Germline-derived CDR1 and CDR2 are LNHDA and SQIVND (reference sequence). The CDR3 has 13 residues. CDR3 in amino acids: CASSIRIEGGYTF. DNA for the CDR3: TGTGCCAGTAGTATACGTATAGAGGGTGGCTACACCTTC.

V and J are TRBV27 and TRBJ2-7; TRBD1 aligns across 8 bases. Germline CDR1 and CDR2: MNHEY and SMNVEV (reference sequence). There are 16 residues in the CDR3. Trimming removed 0 bases from V and 4 bases from J; junction bases left unmatched: 8. The CDR3 region has the DNA TGTGCCAGCAGTTTATCCCCCTCAGGGGGCCGATACGAGCAGTACTTC. This encodes CASSLSPSGGRYEQYF.

The genes are TRBV24-1 and TRBJ1-2; perhaps TRBD1 as D (5 bases). This CDR3 is built from 14 residues. Deletions cut 5 bases from V and 7 bases from J, with 16 bases between. Germline V CDR1 and CDR2: KGHDR, SFDVKD. CDR3 region: CATSAPPGLGGYTF. The CDR3 DNA is TGTGCCACCAGTGCCCCCCCAGGGCTCGGTGGCTACACCTTC.

This clone has a handful of counts. This chain connects TRBV6-5 to TRBJ1-6; D is uncertain. This CDR3 has 15 residues. The germline CDR1 and CDR2 sequences are MNHEY and SVGAGI. Trimming took 5 bases from V and 7 from J, leaving 15 bases between them. CDR3 loop: CASSKYLRLNSPLHF. The CDR3 nucleotides are TGTGCCAGCAGTAAATATCTGCGGCTGAATTCACCCCTCCACTTT.

The chain joins TRBV6-5 to TRBJ2-1, with D possibly TRBD2 on 7 matching bases. The CDR3 has 15 residues. Germline-derived CDR1 and CDR2 are MNHEY and SVGAGI. Trimming left V 7 bases short and J 7 bases short, with 20 bases between. Written as DNA, the CDR3 is TGTGCCAGCACTTCCCAGGAGGGGGGGTGGAATGAGCAGTTCTTC. This sequence encodes CASTSQEGGWNEQFF.